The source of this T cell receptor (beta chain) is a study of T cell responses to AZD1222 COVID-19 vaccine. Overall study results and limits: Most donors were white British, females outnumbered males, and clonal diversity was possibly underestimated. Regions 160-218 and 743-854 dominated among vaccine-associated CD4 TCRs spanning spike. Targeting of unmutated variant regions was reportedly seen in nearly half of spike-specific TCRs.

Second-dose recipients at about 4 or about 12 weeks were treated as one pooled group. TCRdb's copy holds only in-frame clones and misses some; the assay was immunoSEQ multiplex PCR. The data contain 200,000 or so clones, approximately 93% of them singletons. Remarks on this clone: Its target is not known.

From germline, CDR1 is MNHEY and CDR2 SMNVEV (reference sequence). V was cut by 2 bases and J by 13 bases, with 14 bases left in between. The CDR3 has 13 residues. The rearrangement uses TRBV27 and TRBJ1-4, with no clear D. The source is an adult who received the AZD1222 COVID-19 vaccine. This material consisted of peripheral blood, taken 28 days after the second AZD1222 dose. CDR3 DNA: TGTGCCAGCAGTTTAGGTACAGATCGCCGACTGTTTTTT. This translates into CASSLGTDRRLFF.